The 25 T cell receptor beta chains reported below all come from one sample, sequenced in a study of cytomegalovirus exposure and HLA in healthy donors. The PCR made use of 60 Vbeta and 13 Jbeta primers. Measured with immunoSEQ multiplex PCR; TCRdb has only the in-frame clones, and not every one. Of 100,000 or so clones in the sample, about 12% are singletons; the top ten hold roughly 16%. The sample consisted of PBMCs. The receptor set was obtained from a man aged 35 to 55 in good health and CMV-seropositive.

This clone was recorded a few times. The genes are TRBV27 and TRBJ2-1; 7 nucleotides match TRBD2. This CDR3 comprises 17 residues. The germline V gene has CDR1 MNHEY and CDR2 SMNVEV (reference sequence). The V segment lost 2 bases and the J segment 5 bases; nucleotides outside the gene matches: 12. CDR3 loop: CASSLQAALAENNEQFF. CDR3 in DNA: TGTGCCAGCAGTTTACAGGCGGCTCTAGCGGAGAACAATGAGCAGTTCTTC.

V usage is TRBV7-3 and J usage is TRBJ2-7, with D possibly being TRBD2 (6 bases). The V and J ends lost 2 bases and 0 bases respectively, with 11 bases between them. The germline gives CDR1 SGHTA, CDR2 FQGTGA. This CDR3 spans 15 amino acids. The CDR3 nucleotides read TGTGCCAGCAGCTTATTCGGAGGGCCCTCCTACGAGCAGTACTTC. Its translation is CASSLFGGPSYEQYF.

This clone was recorded a few times. V is TRBV28 and J is TRBJ2-7; TRBD2 is a possible D gene (5 bases). Germline V CDR1 and CDR2: MDHEN, SYDVKM. With 6 bases removed from V and 7 bases from J, the gap between germline ends came to 13 bases. This CDR3 has 12 amino acids. As DNA, the CDR3 is TGTGCCAGCAGGCCCGGGAATCGGGAGCAGTACTTC. Its translation is CASRPGNREQYF.

This sequence joins TRBV27 and TRBJ1-1; D gene unclear. V shed 8 bases and J shed 3 bases, with 16 bases lying between them. Germline V gene data show CDR1 as MNHEY and CDR2 as SMNVEV (reference sequence). This CDR3 has 14 residues. CDR3 residues: CASFSDLGDTEAFF. The DNA of the CDR3 is TGTGCCAGCTTCAGCGACCTTGGTGACACTGAAGCTTTCTTT.

The rearrangement joins TRBV2 to TRBJ1-5, with D hard to call. The CDR3 length is 16 residues. Trimming removed 6 bases from V and 6 bases from J, with 21 bases in between. Germline-derived CDR1 and CDR2 are SNHLY and FYNNEI. The CDR3 region has the DNA TGTGCCAGCAGGGCCCCAGACGGAAACAGCGGTCAGCCCCAGCATTTT. Protein: CASRAPDGNSGQPQHF.

The table lists this clone with a few counts. The chain joins TRBV19 to TRBJ2-5; D is unclear. V was shortened by 4 bases and J by 4 bases, with 4 bases between the two germline ends. The CDR3 consists of 11 residues. Germline lookup yields CDR1 LNHDA and CDR2 SQIVND (reference sequence). The DNA for the CDR3 is TGTGCCAGTAGTAAGCGAGAGACCCAGTACTTC. Translated, it gives CASSKRETQYF.

CDR3 amino acids: CASSIDLSEKLFF. The CDR3 coding sequence is TGTGCCAGTAGTATAGATTTATCTGAAAAACTGTTTTTT. V is TRBV19 and J is TRBJ1-4; D is ambiguous. CDR3 length: 13 residues. V lost 0 bases and J 7 bases, leaving 6 bases between the germline ends. Germline V gene lookup returns CDR1 LNHDA and CDR2 SQIVND (reference sequence).

This clone has just a few counts. V and J are TRBV10-1 and TRBJ2-1; D is perhaps TRBD2 (6 bases). The CDR3 consists of 14 residues. The germline gives CDR1 WNHNN, CDR2 SYGVQD (reference sequence). V dropped 4 bases and J dropped 2 bases, with 9 bases sitting between them. The CDR3 sequence is CASSAAGTYNEQFF. CDR3 bases: TGCGCCAGCAGTGCGGCGGGAACCTACAATGAGCAGTTCTTC.

The sample holds a few counts of this clone. The chain uses TRBV21-1 and TRBJ2-3; the DNA was not used to check the table's D call, TRBD2. TRBV21-1 is a recognized pseudogene. This CDR3 is 17 amino acids long. CDR3 in DNA: TGTGCCAGCAGCAAAGTAGAGGTGAGACTAGCCGTAGATACGCAGTATTTT. Translation gives CASSKVEVRLAVDTQYF.

With regard to this clone: A junction end diverges from the germline sequence, so it may reflect a read error. The genes are TRBV19 and TRBJ2-5, with D tentatively TRBD1 (6 bases). Germline CDR1 is LNHDA and CDR2 is SQIVND (reference sequence). CDR3 length: 15 residues. The CDR3 nucleotides are TGTGCCAGTAGCATAGCCTTGGGGGCCAGAGAGACCCAGTACTTC. Amino acids: CASSIALGARETQYF.

This clone was counted a few times. This chain's CDR3 is CASSRQGSSGNTIYF. CDR3 nucleotide sequence: TGTGCCAGCAGCCGACAGGGATCGTCAGGAAACACCATATATTTT. This chain uses TRBV6-5 with TRBJ1-3, with TRBD1 matching 7 bases. The CDR3 loop spans 15 amino acids. J was trimmed by 4 bases and V by 6 bases; bases with no gene match: 9. Germline CDR1 and CDR2: MNHEY and SVGAGI.

This clone was observed a few times. The J gene is TRBJ2-2, the V gene TRBV6-1; 7 nucleotides line up with TRBD2. The CDR3 spans 15 residues. Germline values: CDR1 MNHNS, CDR2 SASEGT. V shed 4 bases, J shed 5 bases, and the junction held 7 bases outside the gene matches. CDR3 sequence (DNA): TGTGCCAGCAGTGTGCTAGCGGAGGGAACCGGGGAGCTGTTTTTT. Protein sequence: CASSVLAEGTGELFF.

This clone occurred many times. J is TRBJ2-1 and V is TRBV6-4; D might be TRBD2 (6 bases). Trimming left V 5 bases short and J 6 bases short, with 17 bases between. This CDR3 has 15 residues. Per the germline V gene, CDR1 is MRHNA and CDR2 is SNTAGT. CDR3 sequence: CASSPDGEASNEQFF. The CDR3 DNA follows: TGTGCCAGCAGTCCGGACGGGGAGGCCTCCAATGAGCAGTTCTTC.

The chain links TRBV6-5 to TRBJ1-3; D is ambiguous. The CDR3 length is 12 residues. Per the germline V gene, CDR1 is MNHEY and CDR2 is SVGAGI. Trimming left V 6 bases short and J 1 base short, with 4 bases between. The CDR3 spells CASSPSGNTIYF. For the CDR3, the DNA is TGTGCCAGCAGCCCATCTGGAAACACCATATATTTT.

This clone appeared a few times. The chain carries TRBV28 and TRBJ2-5; 9 bases fit TRBD2. J gave up 1 base and V 7 bases, and 7 bases lay outside the gene matches. Germline V gives CDR1 MDHEN, CDR2 SYDVKM. This CDR3 region has 15 residues. CDR3 DNA: TGTGCCAGCACCTCGGGAGCGGGAGGCCAAGAGACCCAGTACTTC. Translation: CASTSGAGGQETQYF.

This clone was observed a few times. The chain recombines TRBV15 with TRBJ1-2, with a possible D match to TRBD1 (6 bases). Germline CDR1 reads LNHNV; CDR2 reads YYDKDF (reference sequence). CDR3 length: 14 amino acids. Trimming stripped 2 bases from V and 8 bases from J, with 15 bases between. CDR3 coding DNA: TGTGCCACCAGCAGATCCAGGACAGACCAGGGCTACACCTTC. This gives the protein CATSRSRTDQGYTF.

V and J are TRBV5-4 and TRBJ2-1; 7 nucleotides match TRBD2. The CDR3 has 16 amino acids. The germline gives CDR1 SGHNT, CDR2 YYREEE (reference sequence). The V gene end was trimmed by 4 bases and the J gene end by 0 bases; junction bases not matched to a gene: 7. CDR3 region: CASSNKLASSYNEQFF. In nucleotides, the CDR3 is TGTGCCAGCAGCAACAAACTAGCGAGCTCCTACAATGAGCAGTTCTTC.

This clone has just a few counts. V gene TRBV6-1 combines with J gene TRBJ2-1, with TRBD2 matching over 14 bases. The CDR3 has 15 amino acids. Germline loops: CDR1 MNHNS, CDR2 SASEGT. Trimming cost V 1 base and J 8 bases; bases outside gene matches: 1. In DNA form, the CDR3 reads TGTGCCAGCAGTGAAGAGACTAGCGGGAGGGATGAGCAGTTCTTC. Amino acids: CASSEETSGRDEQFF.

This clone was found a few times. This chain uses TRBV11-2 with TRBJ2-3; D remains unclear. Germline-derived CDR1 and CDR2 are SGHAT and FQNNGV. V shed 4 bases and J shed 2 bases, with 10 bases lying between them. The CDR3 loop spans 14 amino acids. The CDR3 reads CASSSTFATDTQYF. CDR3 in DNA: TGTGCCAGCAGCTCGACTTTTGCCACAGATACGCAGTATTTT. Full variable domain (rest looked up from reference TRBV11-2 and TRBJ2-3): EAGVAQSPRYKIIEKRQSVAFWCNPISGHATLYWYQQILGQGPKLLIQFQNNGVVDDSQLPKDRFSAERLKGVDSTLKIQPAKLEDSAVYLCASSSTFATDTQYFGPGTRLTVL.

This clone was found a few times. Other DNA variants within this sample encode the same CDR3. This chain joins TRBV6-5 and TRBJ2-2, with TRBD2 matching over 12 bases. This CDR3 is 15 amino acids long. After removal of 7 bases from V and 8 bases from J, the junction contained 8 bases not matched to a gene. Germline V CDR1 and CDR2: MNHEY, SVGAGI. The chain's CDR3 is CASNRLAGDPGELFF. The CDR3 DNA reads TGTGCCAGCAATCGACTAGCGGGAGATCCTGGGGAGCTGTTTTTT.

This clone has only one observation. The chain joins TRBV18 to TRBJ1-5, with TRBD1 matching over 9 bases. CDR3 length: 19 residues. Germline V gene lookup returns CDR1 KGHSH and CDR2 LQKENI. With V trimmed by 2 bases and J by 2 bases, 13 bases remained unmatched. CDR3 protein: CASSPYRDRVRFGNQPQHF. The CDR3 nucleotides are TGTGCCAGCTCACCATACCGGGACAGGGTTAGGTTCGGCAATCAGCCCCAGCATTTT.

This clone was observed at least ten times. The CDR3 spells CASSPEYGQKIEQYF. In nucleotides, the CDR3 is TGTGCCAGCAGTCCCGAATATGGACAAAAGATCGAGCAGTACTTC. This chain connects TRBV6-1 to TRBJ2-7; tentatively, D is TRBD1 (5 bases). The germline gives CDR1 MNHNS, CDR2 SASEGT. The CDR3 covers 15 residues. With 5 bases removed from V and 6 bases from J, the gap between germline ends came to 20 bases.

The chain links TRBV25-1 to TRBJ1-2; 7 bases align to TRBD1. The CDR3 loop spans 12 amino acids. The V gene's germline CDR1 is MGHDK and CDR2 SYGVNS. V trimming: 8 bases; J trimming: 8 bases; junction bases outside the gene matches: 8. The CDR3 reads CASADRAGGYTF. DNA for the CDR3: TGTGCCAGCGCTGACAGGGCAGGCGGCTACACCTTC.

This chain uses TRBV13 with TRBJ2-4, with D tentatively TRBD1 (5 bases). The V gene's germline CDR1 is PRHDT and CDR2 FYEKMQ (reference sequence). The CDR3 is made up of 14 amino acids. The germline V and J ends were trimmed by 4 bases and 4 bases, with 11 bases remaining between them. The CDR3, as DNA: TGTGCCAGCAGCTCGAACAGGCCTAAAAACATTCAGTACTTC. Translation: CASSSNRPKNIQYF.

The rearrangement links TRBV27 to TRBJ2-7, with D unclear. Per germline, CDR1 MNHEY and CDR2 SMNVEV (reference sequence). Trimming removed 6 bases at V and 2 bases at J, with 11 bases between. This CDR3 has 13 amino acids. The CDR3 here is CASSRELPYEQYF. The CDR3, as DNA: TGTGCCAGCAGCCGAGAACTCCCCTACGAGCAGTACTTC.